What follows is one TCR beta chain and its context. Its antigen target is currently unknown. No base-level quality is on record; no much larger clone is a single base apart. The sample belongs to a study of vaccination effects on CD4 cells after COVID-19 (dated 2022 in TCRdb). Study-level background: Two doses of either the BNT162b2 or the mRNA-1273 mRNA SARS-CoV-2 vaccine were administered to participants. SARS-CoV-2 spike-specific CD4+ TCR repertoires from before and after mRNA vaccination were compared in COVID-19 convalescent patients and in infection-naive vaccine recipients. The full study included roughly 10 COVID-19 convalescent patients and several SARS-CoV-2-naive healthy vaccine recipients. The Oncomine TCR Beta short-read assay on an Illumina iSeq 100 was used to sequence cultures from other donors in the study.

The V and J ends are trimmed by 3 bases and 6 bases, leaving 9 bases between them. Looking up the germline V gene yields CDR1 MNHEY and CDR2 SVGEGT. The CDR3 numbers 13 residues from cysteine through phenylalanine. The CDR3 DNA has 39 bases and is translated from base 1. What the authors observed across the whole study: In healthy vaccine recipients, vaccine-induced clones were almost all SARS-CoV-2 mono-reactive, with only 1 of 255 cross-reactive with common cold coronaviruses. Marked clonal contraction was observed in both infection-induced and vaccine-induced clones at late post-vaccination timepoints, consistent with waning T cell responses. The study was limited by a small number of convalescent patients and lacked early post-infection timepoints.

The library was prepared using the immunoSEQ multiplex PCR assay. DNA from the cultured, isolated CD4+ T cells was subjected to TCR beta CDR3 sequencing. On the study's bioinformatics: Non-productive TCR sequences were removed, reads were trimmed to the CDR3 region, and CDR3s of at least 7 amino acids were retained. Antigen-specific clonotypes were identified using the MANAFEST web app by comparison of expansion in peptide wells against reference cultures. Positive clones required FDR<0.05 expansion versus reference and all other wells, odds ratio above 5, and frequency above 0.1% in two replicate wells. Cross-reactive clonotypes were defined as significantly expanded in SARS-CoV-2 spike wells and in at least one common cold coronavirus spike condition. CDR3 similarity was assessed by Levenshtein distance using the stringdist R package, and unrooted trees were constructed with ape in R 3.6.1. TCRdb re-hosts the immuneACCESS table, in-frame sequences only. Its copies lack some clones; in the studies checked, an unresolved V gene accounts for under half of them, and the cause for the rest is not known. That table supplies the V and J calls and clone size; D and trimming were determined from the DNA. Within this sample are about 45,000 clones, with around 78% of them counted one time only. Roughly 10% of the sample lies in the top ten.

To identify antigen-specific CD4+ T cell clonotypes by their expansion, the ViraFEST assay first stimulated PBMC with viral peptide pools and then applied TCR sequencing. After less than 13 days of culture, CD4+ T cells were isolated with the EasySep CD4+ T cell isolation kit. None of the healthy vaccine recipients had a prior SARS-CoV-2 infection, which was confirmed by nucleocapsid antibody tests that came back negative both before and after vaccination. Roughly 2 million PBMC per well were cultured in IMDM with roughly 5% human AB serum, around 9.1 IU/ml IL-2 and gentamicin, plus 10 ug/ml peptides. Half of the culture medium was replaced with fresh IL-2-containing medium on days 3 and 7. Unless noted otherwise, every peptide stimulation condition was cultured in triplicate wells. PBMC were separated from whole blood using Ficoll-Paque Plus gradient centrifugation and were then either cryopreserved at -140C or used fresh. The overlapping peptide pools covered the spike proteins of SARS-CoV-2 and of the common cold coronaviruses HCoV-NL63, HCoV-OC43 and HCoV-229E. The QIAamp micro DNA kit was used to extract genomic DNA from the cultured CD4+ T cells.

This sample comprised CD4+ T cells from PBMCs cultured with SARS-CoV-2 spike peptides, obtained before COVID-19 vaccination. Explained via the paper, the cell subset or site label denotes: SARS-CoV-2 spike overlapping peptide pool stimulation. This clonotype originated in a human donor who received a COVID-19 vaccine. The receptor chain draws on TRBV6-2 or TRBV6-3 and TRBJ1-5; no confident D gene assignment can be made. In nucleotides, the sequence is TGTGCCAGCAGTTATGCTCGGGGTCAGCCCCAGCATTTT. It specifies CASSYARGQPQHF.